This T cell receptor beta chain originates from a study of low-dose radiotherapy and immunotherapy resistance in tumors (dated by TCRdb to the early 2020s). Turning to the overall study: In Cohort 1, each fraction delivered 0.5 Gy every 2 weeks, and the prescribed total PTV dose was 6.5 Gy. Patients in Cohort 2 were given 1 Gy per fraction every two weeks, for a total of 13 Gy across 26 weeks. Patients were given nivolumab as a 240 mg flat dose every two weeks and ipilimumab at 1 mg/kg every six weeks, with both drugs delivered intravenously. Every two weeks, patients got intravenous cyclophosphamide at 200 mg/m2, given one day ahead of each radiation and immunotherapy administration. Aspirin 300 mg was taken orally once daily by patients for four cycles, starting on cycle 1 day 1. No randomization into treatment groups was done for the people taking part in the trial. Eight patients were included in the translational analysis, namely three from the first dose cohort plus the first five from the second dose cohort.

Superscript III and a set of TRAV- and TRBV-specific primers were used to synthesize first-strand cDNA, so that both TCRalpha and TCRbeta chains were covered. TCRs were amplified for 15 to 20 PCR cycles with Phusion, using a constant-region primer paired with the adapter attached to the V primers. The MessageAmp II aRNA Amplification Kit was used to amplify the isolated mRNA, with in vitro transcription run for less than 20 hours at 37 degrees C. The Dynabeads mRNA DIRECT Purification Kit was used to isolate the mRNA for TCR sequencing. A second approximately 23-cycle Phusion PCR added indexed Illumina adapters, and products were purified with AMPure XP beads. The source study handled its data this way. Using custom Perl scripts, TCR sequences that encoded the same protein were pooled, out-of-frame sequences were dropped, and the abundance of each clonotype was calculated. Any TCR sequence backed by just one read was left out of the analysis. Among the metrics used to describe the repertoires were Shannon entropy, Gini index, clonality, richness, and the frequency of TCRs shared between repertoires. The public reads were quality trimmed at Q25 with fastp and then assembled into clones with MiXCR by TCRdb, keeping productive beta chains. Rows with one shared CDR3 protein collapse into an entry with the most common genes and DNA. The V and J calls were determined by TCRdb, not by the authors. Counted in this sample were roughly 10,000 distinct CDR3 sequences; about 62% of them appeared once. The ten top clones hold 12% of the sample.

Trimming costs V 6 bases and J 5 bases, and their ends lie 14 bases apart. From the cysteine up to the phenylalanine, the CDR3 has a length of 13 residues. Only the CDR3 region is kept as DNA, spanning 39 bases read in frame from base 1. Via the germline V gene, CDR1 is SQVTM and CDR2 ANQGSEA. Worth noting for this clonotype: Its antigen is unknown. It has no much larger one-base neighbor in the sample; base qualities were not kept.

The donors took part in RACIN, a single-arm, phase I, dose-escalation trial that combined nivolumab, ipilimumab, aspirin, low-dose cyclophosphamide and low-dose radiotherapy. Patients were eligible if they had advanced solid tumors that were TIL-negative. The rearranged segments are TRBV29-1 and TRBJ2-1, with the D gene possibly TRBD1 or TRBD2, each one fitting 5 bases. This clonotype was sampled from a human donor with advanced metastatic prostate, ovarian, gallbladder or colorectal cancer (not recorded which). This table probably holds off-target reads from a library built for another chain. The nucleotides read TGCAGCGTGACCGGGACGGCAGACAATGAGCAGTTCTTC. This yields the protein CSVTGTADNEQFF.